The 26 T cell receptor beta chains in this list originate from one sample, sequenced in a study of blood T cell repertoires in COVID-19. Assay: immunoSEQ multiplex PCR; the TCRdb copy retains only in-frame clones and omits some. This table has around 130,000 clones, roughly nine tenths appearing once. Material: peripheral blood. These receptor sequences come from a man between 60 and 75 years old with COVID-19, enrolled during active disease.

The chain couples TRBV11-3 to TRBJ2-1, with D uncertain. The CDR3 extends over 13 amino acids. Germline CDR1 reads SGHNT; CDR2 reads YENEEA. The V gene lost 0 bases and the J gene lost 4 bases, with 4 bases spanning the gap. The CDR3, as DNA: TGTGCCAGCAGCTTAGAGTCTTACAATGAGCAGTTCTTC. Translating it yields CASSLESYNEQFF.

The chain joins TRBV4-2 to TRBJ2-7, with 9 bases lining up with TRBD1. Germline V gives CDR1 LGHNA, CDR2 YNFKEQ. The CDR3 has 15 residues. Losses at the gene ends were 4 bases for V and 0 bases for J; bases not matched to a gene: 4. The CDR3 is CASSLGQGISYEQYF. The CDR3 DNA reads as TGTGCCAGCAGCCTAGGACAGGGGATCTCCTACGAGCAGTACTTC.

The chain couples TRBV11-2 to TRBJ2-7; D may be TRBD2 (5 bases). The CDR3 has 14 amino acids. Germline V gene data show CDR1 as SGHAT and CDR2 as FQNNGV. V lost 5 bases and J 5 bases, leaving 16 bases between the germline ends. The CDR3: CASSNRREKNEQYF. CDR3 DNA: TGTGCCAGCAGCAATCGAAGGGAGAAGAACGAGCAGTACTTC.

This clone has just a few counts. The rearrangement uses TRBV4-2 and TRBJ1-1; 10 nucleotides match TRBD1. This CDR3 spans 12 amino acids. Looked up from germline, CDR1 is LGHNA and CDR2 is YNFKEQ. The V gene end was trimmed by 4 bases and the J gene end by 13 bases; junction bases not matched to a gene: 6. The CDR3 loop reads CASSPRDRGFFF. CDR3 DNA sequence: TGTGCCAGCAGCCCCCGGGACAGGGGTTTTTTCTTT.

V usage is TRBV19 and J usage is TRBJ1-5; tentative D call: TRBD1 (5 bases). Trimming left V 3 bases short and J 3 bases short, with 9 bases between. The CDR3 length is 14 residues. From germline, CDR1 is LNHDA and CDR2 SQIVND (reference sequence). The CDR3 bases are TGTGCCAGTAGTATGAGCAGGGACAATCAGCCCCAGCATTTT. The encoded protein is CASSMSRDNQPQHF. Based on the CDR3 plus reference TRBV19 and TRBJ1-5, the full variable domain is DGGITQSPKYLFRKEGQNVTLSCEQNLNHDAMYWYRQDPGQGLRLIYYSQIVNDFQKGDIAEGYSVSREKKESFPLTVTSAQKNPTAFYLCASSMSRDNQPQHFGDGTRLSIL.

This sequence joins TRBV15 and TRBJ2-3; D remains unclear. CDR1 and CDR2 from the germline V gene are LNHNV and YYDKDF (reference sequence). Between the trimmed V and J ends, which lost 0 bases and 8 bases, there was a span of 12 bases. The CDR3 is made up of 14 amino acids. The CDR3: CATSRDWSDGTQYF. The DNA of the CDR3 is TGTGCCACCAGCAGAGATTGGAGTGACGGTACGCAGTATTTT.

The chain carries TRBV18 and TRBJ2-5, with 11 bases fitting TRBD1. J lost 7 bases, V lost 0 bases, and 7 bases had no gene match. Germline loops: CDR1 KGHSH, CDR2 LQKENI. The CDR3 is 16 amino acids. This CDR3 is CASSPPTGQGDGTQYF. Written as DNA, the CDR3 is TGTGCCAGCTCACCACCTACGGGACAGGGGGATGGGACCCAGTACTTC.

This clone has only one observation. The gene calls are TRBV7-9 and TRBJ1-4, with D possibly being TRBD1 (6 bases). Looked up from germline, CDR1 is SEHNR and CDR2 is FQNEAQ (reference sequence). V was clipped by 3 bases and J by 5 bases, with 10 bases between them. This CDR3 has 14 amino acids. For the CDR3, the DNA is TGTGCCAGCAGCTTCAGGGACATAAATGAAAAACTGTTTTTT. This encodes CASSFRDINEKLFF.

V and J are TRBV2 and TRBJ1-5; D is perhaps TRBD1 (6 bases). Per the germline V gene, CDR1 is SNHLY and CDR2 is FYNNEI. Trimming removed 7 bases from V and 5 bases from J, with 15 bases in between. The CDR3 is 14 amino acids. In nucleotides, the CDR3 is TGTGCCAGCACTTCCGAAAGACAGGATCAGCCCCAGCATTTT. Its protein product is CASTSERQDQPQHF.

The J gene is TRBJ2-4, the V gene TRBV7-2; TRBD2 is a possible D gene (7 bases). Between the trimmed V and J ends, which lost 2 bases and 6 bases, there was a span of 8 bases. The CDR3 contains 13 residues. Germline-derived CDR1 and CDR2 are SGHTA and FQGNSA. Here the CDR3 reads CASSLRGGNIQYF. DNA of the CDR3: TGTGCCAGCAGCTTAAGGGGGGGAAACATTCAGTACTTC.

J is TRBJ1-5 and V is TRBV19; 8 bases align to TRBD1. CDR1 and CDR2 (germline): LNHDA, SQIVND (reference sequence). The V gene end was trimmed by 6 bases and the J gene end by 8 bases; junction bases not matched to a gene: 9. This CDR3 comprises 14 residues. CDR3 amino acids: CASRPRTGFEPQHF. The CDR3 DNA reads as TGTGCCAGTAGACCCCGGACAGGGTTTGAGCCCCAGCATTTT.

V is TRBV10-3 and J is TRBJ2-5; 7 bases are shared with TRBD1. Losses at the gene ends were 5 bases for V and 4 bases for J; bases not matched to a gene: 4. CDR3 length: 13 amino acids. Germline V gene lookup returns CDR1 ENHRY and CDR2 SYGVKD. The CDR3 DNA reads TGTGCCATCAGTTATAACAGGGGAGAGACCCAGTACTTC. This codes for CAISYNRGETQYF.

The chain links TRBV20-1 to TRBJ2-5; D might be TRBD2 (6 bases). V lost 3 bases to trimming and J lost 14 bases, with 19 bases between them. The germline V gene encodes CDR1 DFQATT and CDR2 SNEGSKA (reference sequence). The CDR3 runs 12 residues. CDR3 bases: TGCAGTGCTAGTAGGGCTAGCGCTACCTACTACTTC. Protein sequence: CSASRASATYYF.

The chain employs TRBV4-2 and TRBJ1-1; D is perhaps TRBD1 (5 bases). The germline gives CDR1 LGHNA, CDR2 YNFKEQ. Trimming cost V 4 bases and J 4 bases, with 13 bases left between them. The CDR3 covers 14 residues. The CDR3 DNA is TGTGCCAGCAGCCCCGGGACTTCAACCACTGAAGCTTTCTTT. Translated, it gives CASSPGTSTTEAFF.

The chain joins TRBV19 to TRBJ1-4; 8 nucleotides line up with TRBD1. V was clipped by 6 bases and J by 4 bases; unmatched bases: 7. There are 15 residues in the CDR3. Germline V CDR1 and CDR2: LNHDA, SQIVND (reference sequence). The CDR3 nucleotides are TGTGCCAGTAGCCAGGGGGCTGGGGTTAATGAAAAACTGTTTTTT. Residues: CASSQGAGVNEKLFF. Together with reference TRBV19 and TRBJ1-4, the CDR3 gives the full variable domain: DGGITQSPKYLFRKEGQNVTLSCEQNLNHDAMYWYRQDPGQGLRLIYYSQIVNDFQKGDIAEGYSVSREKKESFPLTVTSAQKNPTAFYLCASSQGAGVNEKLFFGSGTQLSVL.

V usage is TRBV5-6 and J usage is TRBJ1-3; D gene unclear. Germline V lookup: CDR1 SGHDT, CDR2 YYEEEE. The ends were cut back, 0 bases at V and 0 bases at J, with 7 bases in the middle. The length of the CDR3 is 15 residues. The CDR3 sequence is CASSLAQISGNTIYF. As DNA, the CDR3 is TGTGCCAGCAGCTTGGCACAAATCTCTGGAAACACCATATATTTT. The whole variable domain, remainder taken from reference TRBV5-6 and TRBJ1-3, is DAGVTQSPTHLIKTRGQQVTLRCSPKSGHDTVSWYQQALGQGPQFIFQYYEEEERQRGNFPDRFSGHQFPNYSSELNVNALLLGDSALYLCASSLAQISGNTIYFGEGSWLTVV.

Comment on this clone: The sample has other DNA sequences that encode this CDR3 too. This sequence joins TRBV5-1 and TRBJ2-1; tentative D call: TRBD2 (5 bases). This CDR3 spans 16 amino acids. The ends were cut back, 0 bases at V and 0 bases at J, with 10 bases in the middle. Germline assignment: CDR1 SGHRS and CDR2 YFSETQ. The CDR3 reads CASSLGRESSYNEQFF. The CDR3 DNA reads TGCGCCAGCAGCTTGGGCCGGGAAAGCTCCTACAATGAGCAGTTCTTC.

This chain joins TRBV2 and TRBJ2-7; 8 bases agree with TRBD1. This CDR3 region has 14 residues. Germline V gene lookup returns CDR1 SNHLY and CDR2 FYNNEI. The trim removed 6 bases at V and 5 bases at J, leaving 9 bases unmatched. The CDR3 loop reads CASRMDRAKNEQYF. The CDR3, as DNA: TGTGCCAGCAGAATGGACAGGGCGAAGAACGAGCAGTACTTC.

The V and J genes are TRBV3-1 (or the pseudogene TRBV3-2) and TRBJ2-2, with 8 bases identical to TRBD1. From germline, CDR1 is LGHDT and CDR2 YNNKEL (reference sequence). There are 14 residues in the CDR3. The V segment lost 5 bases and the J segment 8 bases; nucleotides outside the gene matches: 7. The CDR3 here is CASSLSGQGGELFF. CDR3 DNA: TGTGCCAGCAGCTTGAGTGGACAGGGAGGGGAGCTGTTTTTT.

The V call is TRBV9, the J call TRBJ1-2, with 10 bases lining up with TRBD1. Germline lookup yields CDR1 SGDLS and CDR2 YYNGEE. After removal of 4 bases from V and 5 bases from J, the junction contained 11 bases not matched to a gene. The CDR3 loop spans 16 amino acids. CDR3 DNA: TGTGCCAGCAGCCCATCTTGGGGACAGGGGTATTATGGCTACACCTTC. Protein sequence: CASSPSWGQGYYGYTF.

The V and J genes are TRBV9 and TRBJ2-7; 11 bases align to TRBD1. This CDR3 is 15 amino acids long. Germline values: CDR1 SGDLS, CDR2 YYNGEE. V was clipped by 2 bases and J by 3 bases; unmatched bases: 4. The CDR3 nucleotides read TGTGCCAGCAGCGTCGGACAGGGGGCGGGCTACGAGCAGTACTTC. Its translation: CASSVGQGAGYEQYF.

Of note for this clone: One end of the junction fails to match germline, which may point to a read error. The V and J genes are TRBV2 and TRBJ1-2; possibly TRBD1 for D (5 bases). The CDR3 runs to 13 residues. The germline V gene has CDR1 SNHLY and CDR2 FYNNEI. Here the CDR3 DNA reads TGTGCCAGCAGCGAAGGGCAGGGCTATGGCTACACCTTC. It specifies CASSEGQGYGYTF.

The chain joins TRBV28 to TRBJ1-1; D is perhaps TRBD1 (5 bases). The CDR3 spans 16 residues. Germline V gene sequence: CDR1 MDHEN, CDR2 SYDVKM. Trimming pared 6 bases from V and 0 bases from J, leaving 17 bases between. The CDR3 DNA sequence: TGTGCCAGCAGCCCCGCAGGGCTTTTCATGAACACTGAAGCTTTCTTT. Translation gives CASSPAGLFMNTEAFF.

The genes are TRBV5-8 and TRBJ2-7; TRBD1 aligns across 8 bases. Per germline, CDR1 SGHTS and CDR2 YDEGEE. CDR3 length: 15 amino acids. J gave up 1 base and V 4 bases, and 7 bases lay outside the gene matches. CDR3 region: CASSTAGTGSYEQYF. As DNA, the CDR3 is TGTGCCAGCAGCACTGCCGGGACAGGTTCCTACGAGCAGTACTTC.

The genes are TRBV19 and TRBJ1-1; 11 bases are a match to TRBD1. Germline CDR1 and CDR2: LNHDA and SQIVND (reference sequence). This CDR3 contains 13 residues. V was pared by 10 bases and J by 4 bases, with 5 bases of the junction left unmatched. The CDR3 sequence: CATRGQGGTEAFF. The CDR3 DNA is TGTGCCACCAGGGGACAGGGGGGCACTGAAGCTTTCTTT.

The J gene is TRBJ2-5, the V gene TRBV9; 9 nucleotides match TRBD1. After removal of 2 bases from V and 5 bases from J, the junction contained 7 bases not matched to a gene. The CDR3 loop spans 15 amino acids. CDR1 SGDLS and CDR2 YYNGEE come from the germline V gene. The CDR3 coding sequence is TGTGCCAGCAGCGTTCAACAGGGGGCGTGGGAGACCCAGTACTTC. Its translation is CASSVQQGAWETQYF.